Following are 3 T cell receptor beta chains from one sample sequenced in a study of OX40 agonist ivuxolimab in advanced cancers. The library came from the immunoSEQ multiplex PCR assay. TCRdb took this table from immuneACCESS and kept in-frame rearrangements with V and J called. Such tables lack part of the clones; where checked against another copy, unresolved V genes explain under half of the gap, and the rest is unexplained. Counted in this sample were about 56,000 clones; about 85% of them appeared once. Approximately 4.8% of the sample comes from the top ten. The starting material was CD4+ or CD8+ T cells sorted from blood, obtained in a trial of the OX40 agonist ivuxolimab. The origin of the receptors is an adult with an advanced solid tumor such as melanoma, head and neck, liver or kidney cancer.

On this clone: Additional DNA sequences in this sample encode the identical CDR3. The rearrangement links TRBV7-9 to TRBJ2-5; D is undetermined. Trimming took off 2 bases at V and 5 bases at J, with 6 bases between the two ends. Germline V lookup: CDR1 SEHNR, CDR2 FQNEAQ (reference sequence). The CDR3 consists of 12 residues. The CDR3 reads CASSLLGETQYF. DNA for the CDR3: TGTGCCAGCAGCTTACTGGGGGAGACCCAGTACTTC.

This chain links TRBV9 with TRBJ2-1, with TRBD2 matching 12 bases. The trim removed 3 bases at V and 4 bases at J, leaving 11 bases unmatched. Per the germline V gene, CDR1 is SGDLS and CDR2 is YYNGEE. This CDR3 has 18 amino acids. The CDR3 here is CASSAGLAGVIGYNEQFF. Here the CDR3 DNA reads TGTGCCAGCAGCGCGGGACTAGCGGGTGTAATTGGGTACAATGAGCAGTTCTTC.

V and J are TRBV18 and TRBJ1-1; D not resolved. The V gene's germline CDR1 is KGHSH and CDR2 LQKENI. V lost 0 bases and J 5 bases, leaving 10 bases between the germline ends. This CDR3 has 14 amino acids. The DNA of the CDR3 is TGTGCCAGCTCACCACCAGGGTTGACGACTGAAGCTTTCTTT. It is translated as CASSPPGLTTEAFF.